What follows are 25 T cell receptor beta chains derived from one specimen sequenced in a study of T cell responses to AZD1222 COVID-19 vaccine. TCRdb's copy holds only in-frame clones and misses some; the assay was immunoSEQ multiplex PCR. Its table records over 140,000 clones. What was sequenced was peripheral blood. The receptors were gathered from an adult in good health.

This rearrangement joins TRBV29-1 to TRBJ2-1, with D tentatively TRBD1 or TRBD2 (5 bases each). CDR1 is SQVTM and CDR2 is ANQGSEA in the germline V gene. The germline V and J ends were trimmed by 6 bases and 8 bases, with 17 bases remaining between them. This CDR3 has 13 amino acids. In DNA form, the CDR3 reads TGCAGCGTCCCTCAGAGGGGTATTCATGAGCAGTTCTTC. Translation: CSVPQRGIHEQFF.

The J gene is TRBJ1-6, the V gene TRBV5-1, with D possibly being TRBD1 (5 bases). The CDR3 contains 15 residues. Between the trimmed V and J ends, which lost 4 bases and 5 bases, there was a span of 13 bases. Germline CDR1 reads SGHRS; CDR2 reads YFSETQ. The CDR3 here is CASSRGPHDNSPLHF. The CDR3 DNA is TGCGCCAGCAGCCGGGGCCCTCATGATAATTCACCCCTCCACTTT.

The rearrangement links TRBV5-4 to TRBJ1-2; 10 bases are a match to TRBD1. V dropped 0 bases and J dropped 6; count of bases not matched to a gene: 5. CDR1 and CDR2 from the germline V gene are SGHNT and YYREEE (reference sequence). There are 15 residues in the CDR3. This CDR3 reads CASSLGDRGADGYTF. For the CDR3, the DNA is TGTGCCAGCAGCTTGGGGGACAGGGGAGCGGATGGCTACACCTTC.

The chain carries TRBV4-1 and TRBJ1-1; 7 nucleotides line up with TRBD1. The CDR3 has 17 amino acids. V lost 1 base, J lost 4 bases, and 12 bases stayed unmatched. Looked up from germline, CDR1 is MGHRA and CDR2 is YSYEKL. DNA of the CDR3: TGCGCCAGCAGCCAAGGACCCCGGGACCCAGGGGGCACTGAAGCTTTCTTT. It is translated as CASSQGPRDPGGTEAFF.

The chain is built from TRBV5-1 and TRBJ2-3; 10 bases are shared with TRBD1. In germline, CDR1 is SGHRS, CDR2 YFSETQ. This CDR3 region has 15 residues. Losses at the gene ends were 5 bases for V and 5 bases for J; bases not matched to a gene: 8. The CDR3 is CASRKGTGAVDTQYF. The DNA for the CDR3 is TGCGCCAGCAGAAAAGGGACAGGGGCGGTAGATACGCAGTATTTT. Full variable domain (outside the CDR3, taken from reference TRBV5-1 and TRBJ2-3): KAGVTQTPRYLIKTRGQQVTLSCSPISGHRSVSWYQQTPGQGLQFLFEYFSETQRNKGNFPGRFSGRQFSNSRSEMNVSTLELGDSALYLCASRKGTGAVDTQYFGPGTRLTVL.

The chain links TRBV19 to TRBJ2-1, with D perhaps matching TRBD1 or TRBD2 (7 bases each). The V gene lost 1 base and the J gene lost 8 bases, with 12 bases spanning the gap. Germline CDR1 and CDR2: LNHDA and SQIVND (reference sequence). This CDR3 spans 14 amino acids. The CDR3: CASSIGRGRDEQFF. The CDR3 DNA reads TGTGCCAGTAGTATAGGCAGGGGGAGGGATGAGCAGTTCTTC. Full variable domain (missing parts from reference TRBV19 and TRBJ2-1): DGGITQSPKYLFRKEGQNVTLSCEQNLNHDAMYWYRQDPGQGLRLIYYSQIVNDFQKGDIAEGYSVSREKKESFPLTVTSAQKNPTAFYLCASSIGRGRDEQFFGPGTRLTVL.

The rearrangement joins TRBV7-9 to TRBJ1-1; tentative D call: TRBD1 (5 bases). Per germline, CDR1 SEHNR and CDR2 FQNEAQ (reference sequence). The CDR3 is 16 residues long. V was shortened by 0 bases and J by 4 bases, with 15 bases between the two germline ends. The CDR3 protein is CASSLAGRGVRTEAFF. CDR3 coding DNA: TGTGCCAGCAGCTTAGCGGGTCGAGGGGTCCGCACTGAAGCTTTCTTT.

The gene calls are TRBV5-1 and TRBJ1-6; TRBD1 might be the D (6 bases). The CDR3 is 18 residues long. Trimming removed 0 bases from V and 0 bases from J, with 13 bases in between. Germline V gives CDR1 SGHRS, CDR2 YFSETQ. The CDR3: CASSLAGAGSSYNSPLHF. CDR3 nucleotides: TGCGCCAGCAGCTTGGCGGGGGCGGGAAGCTCCTATAATTCACCCCTCCACTTT.

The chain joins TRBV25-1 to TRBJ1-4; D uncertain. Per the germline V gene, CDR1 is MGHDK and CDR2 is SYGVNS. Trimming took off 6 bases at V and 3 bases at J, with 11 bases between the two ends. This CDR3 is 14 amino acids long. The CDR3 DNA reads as TGTGCCAGCAGCCGCCGTCAGCCTAATGAAAAACTGTTTTTT. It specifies CASSRRQPNEKLFF. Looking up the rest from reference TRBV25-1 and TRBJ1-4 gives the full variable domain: EADIYQTPRYLVIGTGKKITLECSQTMGHDKMYWYQQDPGMELHLIHYSYGVNSTEKGDLSSESTVSRIRTEHFPLTLESARPSHTSQYLCASSRRQPNEKLFFGSGTQLSVL.

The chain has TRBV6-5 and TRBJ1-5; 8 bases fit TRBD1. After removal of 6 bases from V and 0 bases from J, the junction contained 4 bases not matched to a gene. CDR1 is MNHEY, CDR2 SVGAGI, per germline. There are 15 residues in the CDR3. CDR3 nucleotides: TGTGCCAGCAGGGGACAGGAGAATAGCAATCAGCCCCAGCATTTT. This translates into CASRGQENSNQPQHF.

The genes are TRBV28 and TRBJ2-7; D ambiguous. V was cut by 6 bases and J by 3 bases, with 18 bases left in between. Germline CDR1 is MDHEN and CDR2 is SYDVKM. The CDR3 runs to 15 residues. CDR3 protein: CASRPKPTYLYEQYF. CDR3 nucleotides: TGTGCCAGCAGACCTAAGCCAACTTACCTCTACGAGCAGTACTTC.

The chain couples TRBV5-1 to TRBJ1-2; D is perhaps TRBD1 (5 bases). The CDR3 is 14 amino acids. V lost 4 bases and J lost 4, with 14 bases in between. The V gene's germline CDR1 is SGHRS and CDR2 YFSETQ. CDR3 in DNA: TGCGCCAGCAGCGCGTTGACAGACTTCTATGGCTACACCTTC. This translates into CASSALTDFYGYTF.

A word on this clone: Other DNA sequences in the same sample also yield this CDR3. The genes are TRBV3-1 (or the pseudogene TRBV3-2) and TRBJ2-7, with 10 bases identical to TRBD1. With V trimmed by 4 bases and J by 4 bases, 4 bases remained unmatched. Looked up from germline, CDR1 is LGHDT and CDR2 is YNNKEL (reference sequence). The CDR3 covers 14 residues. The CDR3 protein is CASSPRTGGYEQYF. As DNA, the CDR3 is TGTGCCAGCAGCCCCAGGACAGGGGGGTACGAGCAGTACTTC.

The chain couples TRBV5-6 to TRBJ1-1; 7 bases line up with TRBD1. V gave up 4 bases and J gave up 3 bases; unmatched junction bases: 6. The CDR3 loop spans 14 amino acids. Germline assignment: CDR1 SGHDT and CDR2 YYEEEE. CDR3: CASSAGGWDTEAFF. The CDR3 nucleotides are TGTGCCAGCAGCGCAGGGGGTTGGGACACTGAAGCTTTCTTT. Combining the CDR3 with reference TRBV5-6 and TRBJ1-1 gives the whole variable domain DAGVTQSPTHLIKTRGQQVTLRCSPKSGHDTVSWYQQALGQGPQFIFQYYEEEERQRGNFPDRFSGHQFPNYSSELNVNALLLGDSALYLCASSAGGWDTEAFFGQGTRLTVV.

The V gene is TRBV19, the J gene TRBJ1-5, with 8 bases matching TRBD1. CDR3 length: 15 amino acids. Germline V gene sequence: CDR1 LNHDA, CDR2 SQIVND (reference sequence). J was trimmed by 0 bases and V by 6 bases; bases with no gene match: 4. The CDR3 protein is CASRFDRGSNQPQHF. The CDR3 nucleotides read TGTGCCAGTAGGTTCGACAGGGGTAGCAATCAGCCCCAGCATTTT. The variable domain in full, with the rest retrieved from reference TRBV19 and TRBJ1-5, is DGGITQSPKYLFRKEGQNVTLSCEQNLNHDAMYWYRQDPGQGLRLIYYSQIVNDFQKGDIAEGYSVSREKKESFPLTVTSAQKNPTAFYLCASRFDRGSNQPQHFGDGTRLSIL.

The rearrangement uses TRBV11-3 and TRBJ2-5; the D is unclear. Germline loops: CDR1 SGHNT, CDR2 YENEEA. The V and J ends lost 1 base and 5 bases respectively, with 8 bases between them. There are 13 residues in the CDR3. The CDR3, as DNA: TGTGCCAGCAGCTTAGGGGCAGTGGAGACCCAGTACTTC. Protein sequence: CASSLGAVETQYF.

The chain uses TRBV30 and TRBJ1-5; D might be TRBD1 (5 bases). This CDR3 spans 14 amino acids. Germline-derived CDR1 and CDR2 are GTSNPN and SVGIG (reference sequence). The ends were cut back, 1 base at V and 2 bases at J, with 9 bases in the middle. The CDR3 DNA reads TGTGCCTGGAGTGGGGGGGGAGGCAATCAGCCCCAGCATTTT. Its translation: CAWSGGGGNQPQHF.

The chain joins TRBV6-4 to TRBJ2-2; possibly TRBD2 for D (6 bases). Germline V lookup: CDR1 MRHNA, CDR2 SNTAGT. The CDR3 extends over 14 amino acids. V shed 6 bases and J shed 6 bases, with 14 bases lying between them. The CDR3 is CASSAGGTAGELFF. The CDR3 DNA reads TGTGCCAGCAGCGCCGGGGGAACGGCCGGGGAGCTGTTTTTT.

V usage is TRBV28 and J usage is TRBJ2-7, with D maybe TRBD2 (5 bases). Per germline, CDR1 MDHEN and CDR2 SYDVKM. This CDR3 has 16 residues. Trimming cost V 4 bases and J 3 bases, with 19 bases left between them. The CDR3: CASSYGRGSGYYEQYF. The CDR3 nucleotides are TGTGCCAGCAGTTATGGCCGGGGTAGTGGGTACTACGAGCAGTACTTC.

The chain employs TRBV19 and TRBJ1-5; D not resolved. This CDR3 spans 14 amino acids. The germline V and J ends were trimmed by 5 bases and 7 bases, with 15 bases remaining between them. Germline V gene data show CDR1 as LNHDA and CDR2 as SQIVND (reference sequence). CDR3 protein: CASSVYSIRQPQHF. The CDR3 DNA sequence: TGTGCCAGTAGTGTCTACAGCATCAGGCAGCCCCAGCATTTT.

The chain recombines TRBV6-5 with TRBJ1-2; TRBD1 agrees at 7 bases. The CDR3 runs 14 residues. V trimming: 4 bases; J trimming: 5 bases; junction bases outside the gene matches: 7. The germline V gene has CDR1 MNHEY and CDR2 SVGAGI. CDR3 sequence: CASSSPRGWYGYTF. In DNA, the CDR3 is TGTGCCAGCAGTTCCCCCAGGGGGTGGTATGGCTACACCTTC.

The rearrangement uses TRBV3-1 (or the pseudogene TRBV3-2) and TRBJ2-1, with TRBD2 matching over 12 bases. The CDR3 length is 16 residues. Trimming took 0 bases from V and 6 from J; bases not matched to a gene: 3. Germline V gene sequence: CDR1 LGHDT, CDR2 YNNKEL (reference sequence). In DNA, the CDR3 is TGTGCCAGCAGCCAAGATCCTAGCGGGGGGGCCAATGAGCAGTTCTTC. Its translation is CASSQDPSGGANEQFF.

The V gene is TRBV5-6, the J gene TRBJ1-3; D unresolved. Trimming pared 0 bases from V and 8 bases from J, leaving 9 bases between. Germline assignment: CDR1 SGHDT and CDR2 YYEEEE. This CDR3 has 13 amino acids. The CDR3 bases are TGTGCCAGCAGCTTGGATGTGGATGACACCATATATTTT. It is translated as CASSLDVDDTIYF.

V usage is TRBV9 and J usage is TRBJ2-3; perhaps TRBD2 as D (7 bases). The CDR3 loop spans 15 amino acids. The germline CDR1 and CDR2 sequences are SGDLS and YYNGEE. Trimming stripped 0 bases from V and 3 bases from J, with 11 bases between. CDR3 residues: CASSVEGEGTDTQYF. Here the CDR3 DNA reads TGTGCCAGCAGCGTAGAGGGGGAGGGGACAGATACGCAGTATTTT.

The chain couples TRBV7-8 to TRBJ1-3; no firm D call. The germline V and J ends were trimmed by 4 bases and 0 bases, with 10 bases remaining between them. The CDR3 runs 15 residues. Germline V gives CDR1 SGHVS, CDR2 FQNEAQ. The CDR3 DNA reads TGTGCCAGCAGCTACCTTATAAGCTCTGGAAACACCATATATTTT. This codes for CASSYLISSGNTIYF.